The 14 T cell receptor beta chains below come from one sample, sequenced in a study of CD8 T cells in ankylosing spondylitis. Each CDR3 protein gets one entry after TCRdb re-called the 5' RACE reads with MiXCR. The table records 80,000 to 100,000 distinct CDR3 sequences, roughly 8.3% of them present only once. The sample taken for sequencing was blood, either unsorted or a sorted T cell fraction (not recorded which). The receptors were gathered from a male donor with ankylosing spondylitis or in good health (not recorded which).

In this sample, this clonotype turned up many times. The V gene is TRBV11-2, the J gene TRBJ2-3; D is possibly TRBD1 or TRBD2 (6 bases each). Trimming took off 4 bases at V and 0 bases at J, with 20 bases between the two ends. This CDR3 is 18 amino acids long. The germline V gene encodes CDR1 SGHAT and CDR2 FQNNGV. CDR3 in DNA: TGTGCCAGCAGCTCAATGCTCGGGGGCCCTATTAGCACAGATACGCAGTATTTT. Protein sequence: CASSSMLGGPISTDTQYF.

This chain uses TRBV5-5 with TRBJ2-2; 9 bases match TRBD1. J lost 8 bases, V lost 6 bases, and 8 bases had no gene match. Germline assignment: CDR1 SGHKS and CDR2 YYEKEE (reference sequence). The CDR3 totals 14 residues. The DNA for the CDR3 is TGTGCCAGCACCATGACAGGGGGAAGGGGGGAGCTGTTTTTT. This codes for CASTMTGGRGELFF.

This rearrangement joins TRBV7-9 to TRBJ2-3; 9 bases agree with TRBD2. CDR1 is SEHNR and CDR2 is FQNEAQ in the germline V gene (reference sequence). The V segment lost 11 bases and the J segment 15 bases; nucleotides outside the gene matches: 12. The CDR3 is made up of 11 amino acids. The CDR3 spells CAVQELAGCYF. CDR3 in DNA: TGTGCCGTTCAGGAGCTAGCGGGATGCTATTTT.

There are many counts of this clonotype. The chain has TRBV13 and TRBJ2-2, with D unclear. Germline V CDR1 and CDR2: PRHDT, FYEKMQ (reference sequence). The CDR3 is made up of 12 amino acids. V lost 2 bases and J 6 bases, leaving 4 bases between the germline ends. CDR3 residues: CASSLYPGELFF. Here the CDR3 DNA reads TGTGCCAGCAGCTTATACCCCGGGGAGCTGTTTTTT.

The V call is TRBV2, the J call TRBJ2-5; D call uncertain. Trimming stripped 4 bases from V and 2 bases from J, with 8 bases between. Germline CDR1 and CDR2: SNHLY and FYNNEI. The CDR3 runs 13 residues. Here the CDR3 reads CASSGVIQETQYF. The CDR3 nucleotides are TGTGCCAGCAGTGGGGTGATTCAAGAGACCCAGTACTTC.

This clonotype came up many times. This chain connects TRBV4-3 to TRBJ1-3, with D uncertain. The germline V and J ends were trimmed by 0 bases and 3 bases, with 9 bases remaining between them. CDR1 and CDR2 from the germline V gene are LGHNA and YSLEER. The CDR3 runs 15 residues. Here the CDR3 reads CASSQDWESGNTIYF. DNA of the CDR3: TGCGCCAGCAGCCAAGATTGGGAGAGTGGAAACACCATATATTTT.

This clonotype has a count of ten or more. V and J are TRBV20-1 and TRBJ1-2; no firm D call. The CDR3 runs to 13 residues. V was shortened by 1 base and J by 8 bases, with 14 bases between the two germline ends. Germline lookup yields CDR1 DFQATT and CDR2 SNEGSKA (reference sequence). Here the CDR3 reads CSARGRGDWGYTF. The CDR3 DNA follows: TGCAGTGCTAGAGGCCGCGGAGACTGGGGCTACACCTTC.

This clonotype was picked up many times. This rearrangement joins TRBV5-1 to TRBJ1-2, with TRBD1 matching 7 bases. This CDR3 region has 15 residues. The V gene end was trimmed by 5 bases and the J gene end by 7 bases; junction bases not matched to a gene: 14. Germline CDR1 SGHRS, CDR2 YFSETQ. CDR3 DNA sequence: TGCGCCAGCAGGACCTCGGGGACAGTTGGTCGTGGCTACACCTTC. Protein: CASRTSGTVGRGYTF.

This clonotype was counted ten times or more. This chain uses TRBV4-1 with TRBJ2-4, with D possibly called TRBD1 or TRBD2 (5 bases each). The V gene lost 3 bases and the J gene lost 0 bases, with 9 bases spanning the gap. The CDR3 consists of 15 residues. CDR1 and CDR2 (germline): MGHRA, YSYEKL. CDR3 sequence (DNA): TGCGCCAGCAGCCACCGGGACCAAGCCAAAAACATTCAGTACTTC. Translating it yields CASSHRDQAKNIQYF.

This clonotype was recorded many times. The J gene is TRBJ2-2, the V gene TRBV14, with a possible D match to TRBD2 (5 bases). V was clipped by 1 base and J by 3 bases, with 6 bases between them. Germline values: CDR1 SGHDN, CDR2 FVKESK. The CDR3 runs 14 residues. The CDR3 DNA is TGTGCCAGCAGCCAAGCGGGGTACACCGGGGAGCTGTTTTTT. Translating it yields CASSQAGYTGELFF. Based on the CDR3 plus reference TRBV14 and TRBJ2-2, the full variable domain is EAGVTQFPSHSVIEKGQTVTLRCDPISGHDNLYWYRRVMGKEIKFLLHFVKESKQDESGMPNNRFLAERTGGTYSTLKVQPAELEDSGVYFCASSQAGYTGELFFGEGSRLTVL.

This clonotype turned up a few times. The CDR3 spells CASSSTGTSTYEQYF. The CDR3 DNA is TGTGCCAGCAGTTCAACCGGGACTAGCACCTACGAGCAGTACTTC. This rearrangement joins TRBV27 to TRBJ2-7; 9 bases are shared with TRBD2. In germline, CDR1 is MNHEY, CDR2 SMNVEV (reference sequence). This CDR3 is 15 amino acids long. With 4 bases clipped from V and 2 bases from J, the junction kept 6 bases outside the gene matches.

Ten or more counts support this clonotype. This sequence joins TRBV20-1 and TRBJ2-3; D is unclear. The CDR3 spans 12 residues. CDR1 is DFQATT and CDR2 is SNEGSKA in the germline V gene (reference sequence). Trimming removed 5 bases at V and 6 bases at J, with 12 bases between. Here the CDR3 DNA reads TGCAGTGCTGACCGAGAAGGCGATACGCAGTATTTT. This gives the protein CSADREGDTQYF.

This rearrangement joins TRBV6-2 or TRBV6-3 to TRBJ2-7; TRBD1 matches at 8 bases. Germline CDR1 reads MNHEY; CDR2 reads SVGEGT. This CDR3 has 17 amino acids. The trim removed 2 bases at V and 0 bases at J, leaving 9 bases unmatched. CDR3 region: CASSYPMTGASSYEQYF. The CDR3 DNA follows: TGTGCCAGCAGTTACCCCATGACAGGGGCGAGCTCCTACGAGCAGTACTTC.

The table lists this clonotype with a few counts. This chain joins TRBV2 and TRBJ2-3; D is unresolved. The CDR3 is 15 residues long. CDR1 and CDR2 from the germline V gene are SNHLY and FYNNEI. V lost 1 base and J 3 bases, leaving 11 bases between the germline ends. The CDR3 region is CASSEEWGRTDTQYF. The CDR3 nucleotides read TGTGCCAGCAGTGAAGAATGGGGAAGAACAGATACGCAGTATTTT.